The T cell receptor (beta chain) under discussion was sequenced for a study of shared clonotypes between healthy human individuals. Study-wide findings and caveats: Sharing across a few donors was seen in around 5% of naive CD4 clonotypes.

CD45RO-negative, CCR7-selected cells formed the naive CD8 fraction, which excluded terminally differentiated effector memory CD45RA+ cells. Worth noting for this clone: Its matching antigen is unknown.

TCRdb's copy holds only in-frame clones and misses some; the assay was immunoSEQ multiplex PCR. The sample includes about 1,800,000 clones, just under 95% of them seen just once. Per the germline V gene, CDR1 is KGHSH and CDR2 is LQKENI. This CDR3 is built from 15 residues. Deletions cut 4 bases from V and 5 bases from J, with 17 bases between. The specimen was naive CD8+ T cells sorted from blood. The chain recombines TRBV18 with TRBJ2-5; D ambiguous. The TCR was taken from a man aged 18-30 years in good health. CDR3 bases: TGTGCCAGCTCACTCCCCTGGGCCCCCCTGGAGACCCAGTACTTC. It specifies CASSLPWAPLETQYF.